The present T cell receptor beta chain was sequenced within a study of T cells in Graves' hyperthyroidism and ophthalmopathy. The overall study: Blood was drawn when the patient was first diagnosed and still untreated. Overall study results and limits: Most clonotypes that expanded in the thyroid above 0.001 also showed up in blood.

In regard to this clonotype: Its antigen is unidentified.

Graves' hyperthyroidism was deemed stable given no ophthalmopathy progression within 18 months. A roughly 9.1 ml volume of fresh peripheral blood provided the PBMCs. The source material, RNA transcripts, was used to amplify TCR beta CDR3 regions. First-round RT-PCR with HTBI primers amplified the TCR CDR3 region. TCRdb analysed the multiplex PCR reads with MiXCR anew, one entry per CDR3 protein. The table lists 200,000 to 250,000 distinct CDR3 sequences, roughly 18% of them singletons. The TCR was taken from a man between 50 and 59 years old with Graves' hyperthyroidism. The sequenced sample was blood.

CDR3 coding DNA: TGCAGTGCTAGACACCTTAAAGGGAATAACTATGGCTACACCTTC. Translation: CSARHLKGNNYGYTF. The chain employs TRBV20-1 and TRBJ1-2; D is unresolved. From germline, CDR1 is DFQATT and CDR2 SNEGSKA (reference sequence). This CDR3 region has 15 residues. The ends were cut back, 2 bases at V and 1 base at J, with 14 bases in the middle.